This T cell receptor (beta chain) was observed in a study of CD8+ T cells in alopecia areata. Study-level results: Greater clonality was observed in lesional scalp samples, especially alopecia totalis/universalis, versus normal scalp. Given one nonresponder, whether baseline CD8+ expansion relates to response remains uncertain.

Noted treatment: oral pan-JAK inhibitor, 5-10 mg twice daily. Peripheral blood and lesional scalp punch biopsies came from alopecia areata patients. CD4+ and CD8+ T cells were sorted from PBMCs. The count of this clone is one. Its antigen remains unknown. Extracted RNA was reverse transcribed into cDNA, the sequencing template. Clones were read by immunoSEQ multiplex PCR, and TCRdb kept only the in-frame ones, dropping some. The sample holds approximately 130,000 clones, over 60% seen once. Germline V gene data show CDR1 as KGHSH and CDR2 as LQKENI. The CDR3 has 14 amino acids. Trimming shortened V by 2 bases and J by 0 bases, and 7 bases separated the two germline ends.

The clonotype originates from a human donor with alopecia areata. The chain joins TRBV18 to TRBJ2-5; no reliable D call. The sequencing used CD4+ T cells sorted from blood, collected at week 4, from a patient treated with tofacitinib. The CDR3 coding sequence is TGTGCCAGCTCACCAATCAAAAACCAAGAGACCCAGTACTTC. Translated, it gives CASSPIKNQETQYF.